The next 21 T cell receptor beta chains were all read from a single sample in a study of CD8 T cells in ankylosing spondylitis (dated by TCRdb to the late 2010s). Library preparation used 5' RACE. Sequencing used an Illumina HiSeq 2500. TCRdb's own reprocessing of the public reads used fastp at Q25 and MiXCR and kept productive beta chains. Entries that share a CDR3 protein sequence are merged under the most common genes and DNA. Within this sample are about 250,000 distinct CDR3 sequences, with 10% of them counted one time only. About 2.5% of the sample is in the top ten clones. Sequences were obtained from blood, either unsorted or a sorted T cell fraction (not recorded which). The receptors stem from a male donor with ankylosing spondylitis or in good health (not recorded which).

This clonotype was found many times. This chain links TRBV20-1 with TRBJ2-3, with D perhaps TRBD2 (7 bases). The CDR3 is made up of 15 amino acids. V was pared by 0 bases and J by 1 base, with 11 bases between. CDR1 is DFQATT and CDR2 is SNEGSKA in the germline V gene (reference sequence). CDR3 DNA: TGCAGTGCTAGAGATGGGGGGGCCGGCACAGATACGCAGTATTTT. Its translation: CSARDGGAGTDTQYF.

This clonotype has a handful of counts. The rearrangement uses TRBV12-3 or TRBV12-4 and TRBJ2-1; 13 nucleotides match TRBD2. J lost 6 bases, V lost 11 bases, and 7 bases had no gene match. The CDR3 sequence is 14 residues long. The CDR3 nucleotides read TGTGCCTGTCGGACTAGCGGGAGTGGCAATGAGCAGTTCTTC. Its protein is CACRTSGSGNEQFF.

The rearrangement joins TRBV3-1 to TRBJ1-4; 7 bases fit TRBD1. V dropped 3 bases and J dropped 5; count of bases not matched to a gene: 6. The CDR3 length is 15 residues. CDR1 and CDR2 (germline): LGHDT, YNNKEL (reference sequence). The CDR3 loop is CASSHTGTANEKLFF. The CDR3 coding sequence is TGTGCCAGCAGCCACACCGGGACAGCAAATGAAAAACTGTTTTTT.

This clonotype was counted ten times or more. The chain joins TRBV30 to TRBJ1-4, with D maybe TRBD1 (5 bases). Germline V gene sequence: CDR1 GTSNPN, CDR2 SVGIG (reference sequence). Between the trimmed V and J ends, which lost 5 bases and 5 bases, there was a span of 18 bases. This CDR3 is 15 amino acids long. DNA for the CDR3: TGTGCCTGGTCCGTGGCAGGGACCATCAATGAAAAACTGTTTTTT. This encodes CAWSVAGTINEKLFF.

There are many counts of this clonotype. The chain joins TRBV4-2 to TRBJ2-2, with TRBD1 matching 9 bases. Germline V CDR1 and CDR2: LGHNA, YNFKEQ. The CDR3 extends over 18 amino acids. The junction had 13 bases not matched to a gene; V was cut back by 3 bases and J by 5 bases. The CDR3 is CASSHPLRDRAGTGELFF. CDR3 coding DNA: TGTGCCAGCAGCCATCCGCTTAGGGACAGGGCTGGAACCGGGGAGCTGTTTTTT.

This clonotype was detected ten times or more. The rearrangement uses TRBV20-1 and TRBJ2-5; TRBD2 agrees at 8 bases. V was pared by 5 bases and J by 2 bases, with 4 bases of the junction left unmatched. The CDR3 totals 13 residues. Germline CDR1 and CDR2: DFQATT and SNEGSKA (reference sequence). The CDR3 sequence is CSASVAGQETQYF. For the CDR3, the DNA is TGCAGTGCTTCTGTAGCGGGACAAGAGACCCAGTACTTC.

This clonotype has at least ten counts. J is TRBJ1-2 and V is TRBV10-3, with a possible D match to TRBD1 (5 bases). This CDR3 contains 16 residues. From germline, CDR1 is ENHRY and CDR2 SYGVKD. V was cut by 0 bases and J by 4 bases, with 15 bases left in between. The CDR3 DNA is TGTGCCATCAGTGAGTCGGTGGAGGGACGGCGCTATGGCTACACCTTC. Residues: CAISESVEGRRYGYTF.

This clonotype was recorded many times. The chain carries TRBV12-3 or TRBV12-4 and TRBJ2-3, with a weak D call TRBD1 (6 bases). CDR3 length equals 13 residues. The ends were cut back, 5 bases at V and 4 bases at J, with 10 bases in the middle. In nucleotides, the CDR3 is TGTGCCAGCAGTCTTAGACAGGCAGATACGCAGTATTTT. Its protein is CASSLRQADTQYF.

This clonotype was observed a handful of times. For the CDR3, the DNA is TGTGCCAGCAGCTTGTCCGGGACTAGGCCCGGGGAGCTGTTTTTT. It specifies CASSLSGTRPGELFF. The chain recombines TRBV7-8 with TRBJ2-2, with 8 nucleotides matching TRBD2. J gave up 6 bases and V 3 bases, and 6 bases lay outside the gene matches. The germline V gene encodes CDR1 SGHVS and CDR2 FQNEAQ. CDR3 length: 15 residues.

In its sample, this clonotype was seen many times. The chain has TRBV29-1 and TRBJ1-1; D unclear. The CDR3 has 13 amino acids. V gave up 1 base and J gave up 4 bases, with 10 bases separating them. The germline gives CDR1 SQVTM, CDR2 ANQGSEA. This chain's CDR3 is CSVEGRIGTEAFF. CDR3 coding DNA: TGCAGCGTTGAAGGAAGGATCGGCACTGAAGCTTTCTTT.

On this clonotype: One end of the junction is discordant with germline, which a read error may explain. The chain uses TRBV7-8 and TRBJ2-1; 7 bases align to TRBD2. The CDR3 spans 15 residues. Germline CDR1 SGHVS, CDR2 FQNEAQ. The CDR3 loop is CVSSLSSGTYNEQFF. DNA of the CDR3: TGTGTCAGCAGCTTATCTAGCGGAACCTACAATGAGCAGTTCTTC.

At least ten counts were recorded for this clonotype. CDR3 sequence (DNA): TGTGCCAGCAGCCGGGGGAGTATAGCCTCCCCTGAGGGTACGCAGTATTTT. Its protein is CASSRGSIASPEGTQYF. The chain joins TRBV7-2 to TRBJ2-3, with D possibly TRBD2 on 6 matching bases. The germline V gene encodes CDR1 SGHTA and CDR2 FQGNSA. The V end lost 5 bases, the J end lost 8 bases, and 26 bases lay between the germline ends. The CDR3 runs 17 residues.

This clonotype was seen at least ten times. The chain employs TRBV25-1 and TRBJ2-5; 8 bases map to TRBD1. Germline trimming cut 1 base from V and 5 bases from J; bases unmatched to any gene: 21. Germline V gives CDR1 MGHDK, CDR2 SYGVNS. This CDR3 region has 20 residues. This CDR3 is CASSEWSGGQGLQQWETQYF. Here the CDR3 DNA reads TGTGCCAGCAGTGAATGGTCCGGCGGACAGGGACTCCAACAGTGGGAGACCCAGTACTTC.

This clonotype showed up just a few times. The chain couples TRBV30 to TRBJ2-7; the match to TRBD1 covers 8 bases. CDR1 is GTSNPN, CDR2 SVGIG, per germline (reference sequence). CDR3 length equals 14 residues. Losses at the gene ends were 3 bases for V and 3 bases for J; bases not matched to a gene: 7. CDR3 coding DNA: TGTGCCTGGAGGGACAGACAGGGGTACTACGAGCAGTACTTC. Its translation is CAWRDRQGYYEQYF.

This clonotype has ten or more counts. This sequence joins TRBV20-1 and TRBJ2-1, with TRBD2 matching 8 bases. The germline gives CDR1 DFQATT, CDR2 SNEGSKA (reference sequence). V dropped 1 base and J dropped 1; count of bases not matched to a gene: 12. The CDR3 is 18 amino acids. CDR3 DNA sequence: TGCAGTGCTAGAGTGCGGGTCGGGGGGGCCTTGTCCTACAATGAGCAGTTCTTC. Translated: CSARVRVGGALSYNEQFF.

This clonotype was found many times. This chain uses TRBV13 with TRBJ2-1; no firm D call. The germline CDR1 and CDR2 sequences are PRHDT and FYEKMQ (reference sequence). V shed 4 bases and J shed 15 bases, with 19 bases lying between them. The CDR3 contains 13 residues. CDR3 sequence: CASSSSYTPPPFF. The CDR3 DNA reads TGTGCCAGCAGCTCTTCCTATACTCCGCCACCGTTCTTC.

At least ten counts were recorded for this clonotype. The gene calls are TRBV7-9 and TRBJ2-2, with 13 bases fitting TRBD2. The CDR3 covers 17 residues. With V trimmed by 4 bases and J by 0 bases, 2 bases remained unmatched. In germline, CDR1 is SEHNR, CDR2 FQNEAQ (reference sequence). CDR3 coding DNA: TGTGCCAGCAGCTGGACTAGCGGGGGCCCGAACACCGGGGAGCTGTTTTTT. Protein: CASSWTSGGPNTGELFF.

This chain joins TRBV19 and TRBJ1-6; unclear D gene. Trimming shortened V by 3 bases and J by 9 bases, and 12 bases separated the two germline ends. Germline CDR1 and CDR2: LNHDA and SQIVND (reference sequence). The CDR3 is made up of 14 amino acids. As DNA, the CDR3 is TGTGCCAGTAGTATTGGTCAGAGGAGTTCACCCCTCCACTTT. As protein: CASSIGQRSSPLHF.

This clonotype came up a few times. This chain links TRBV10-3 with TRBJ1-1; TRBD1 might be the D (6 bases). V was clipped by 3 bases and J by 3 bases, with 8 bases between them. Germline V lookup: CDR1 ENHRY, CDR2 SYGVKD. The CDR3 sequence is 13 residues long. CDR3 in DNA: TGTGCCATCAGTGAAAGGGGGGACACTGAAGCTTTCTTT. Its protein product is CAISERGDTEAFF.

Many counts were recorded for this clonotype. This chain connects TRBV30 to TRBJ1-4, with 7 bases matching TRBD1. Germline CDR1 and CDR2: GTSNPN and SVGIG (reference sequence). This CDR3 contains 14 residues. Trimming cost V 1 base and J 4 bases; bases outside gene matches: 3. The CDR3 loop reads CAWSGDSLNEKLFF. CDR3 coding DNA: TGTGCCTGGAGTGGGGACAGCCTTAATGAAAAACTGTTTTTT.

CDR3 sequence reads: CASSPSVGQGTYEQYF. CDR3 sequence (DNA): TGTGCCAGCAGCCCTTCCGTCGGACAGGGGACCTACGAGCAGTACTTC. The chain carries TRBV7-2 and TRBJ2-7; 9 bases fit TRBD1. The trim removed 5 bases at V and 2 bases at J, leaving 10 bases unmatched. Per germline, CDR1 SGHTA and CDR2 FQGNSA. The CDR3 is 16 residues long.